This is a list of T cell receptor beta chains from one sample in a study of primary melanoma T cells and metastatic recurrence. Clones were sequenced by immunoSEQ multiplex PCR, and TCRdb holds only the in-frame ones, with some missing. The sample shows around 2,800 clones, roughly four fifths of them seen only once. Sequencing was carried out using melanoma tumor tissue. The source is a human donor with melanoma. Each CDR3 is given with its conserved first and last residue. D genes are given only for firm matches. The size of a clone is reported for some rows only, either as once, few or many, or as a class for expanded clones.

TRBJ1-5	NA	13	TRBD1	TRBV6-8	CASSWTGNQPQHF	TGTGCCAGCAGTTGGACAGGGAATCAGCCCCAGCATTTT
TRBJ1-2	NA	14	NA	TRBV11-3	CASSLEPGTYGYTF	TGTGCCAGCAGCTTAGAGCCAGGGACTTATGGCTACACCTTC
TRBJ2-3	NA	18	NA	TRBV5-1	CASSWTTRAGRSTDTQYF	TGCGCCAGCAGCTGGACGACCAGGGCCGGGAGAAGCACAGATACGCAGTATTTT
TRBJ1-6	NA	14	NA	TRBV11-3	CASSLVQGNSPLHF	TGTGCCAGCAGCTTGGTCCAGGGGAATTCACCCCTCCACTTT
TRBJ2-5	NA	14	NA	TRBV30	CAWSLLSGGETQYF	TGTGCCTGGAGTTTGCTATCCGGCGGAGAGACCCAGTACTTC
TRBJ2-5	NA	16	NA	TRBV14	CASSHRKSTVKETQYF	TGTGCCAGCAGCCACAGGAAATCAACGGTAAAAGAGACCCAGTACTTC
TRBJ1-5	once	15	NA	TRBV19	CASSIGRHGNQPQHF	TGTGCCAGTAGTATTGGACGGCATGGCAATCAGCCCCAGCATTTT
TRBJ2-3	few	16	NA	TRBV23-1	CASSQGGARGTDTQYF	TGCGCCAGCAGCCAAGGTGGGGCCAGAGGCACAGATACGCAGTATTTT
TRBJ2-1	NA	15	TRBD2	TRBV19	CASSRTSGSYNEQFF	TGTGCCAGTAGTAGGACTAGCGGGAGTTACAATGAGCAGTTCTTC
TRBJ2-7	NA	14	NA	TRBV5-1	CASSTESSHYEQYF	TGCGCCAGCAGCACAGAATCTAGCCACTACGAGCAGTACTTC
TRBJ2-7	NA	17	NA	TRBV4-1	CASSYGGLGLGSYEQYF	TGCGCCAGCAGCTACGGCGGATTAGGATTGGGATCCTACGAGCAGTACTTC
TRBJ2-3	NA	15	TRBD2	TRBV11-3	CASSLRTSVPDTQYF	TGTGCCAGCAGCTTACGGACTAGCGTTCCAGATACGCAGTATTTT
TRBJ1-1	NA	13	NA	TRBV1	CASSQRGVTEAFF	TGCGCCAGCAGCCAAAGGGGTGTCACTGAAGCTTTCTTT
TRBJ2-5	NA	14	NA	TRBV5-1	CASCGAGPQETQYF	TGCGCCAGCTGTGGGGCGGGTCCACAAGAGACCCAGTACTTC
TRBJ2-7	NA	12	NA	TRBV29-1	CSVGDRSYEQYF	TGCAGCGTTGGGGACCGCTCCTACGAGCAGTACTTC
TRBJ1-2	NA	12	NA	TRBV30	CAWSAGQQPYTF	TGTGCCTGGAGTGCCGGACAGCAACCATACACCTTC
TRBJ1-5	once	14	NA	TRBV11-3	CASSSGSLRVRQHF	TGTGCCAGCAGCTCGGGCTCCCTTAGGGTACGCCAGCATTTT
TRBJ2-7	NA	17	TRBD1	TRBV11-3	CASSYALGQGYSYEQYF	TGTGCCAGCAGCTACGCGCTGGGACAGGGATACTCCTACGAGCAGTACTTC
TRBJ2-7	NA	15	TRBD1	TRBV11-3	CASSPRDRETYEQYF	TGTGCCAGCAGCCCCCGGGACAGGGAGACCTACGAGCAGTACTTC
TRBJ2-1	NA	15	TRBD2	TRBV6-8	CASSYVAGGQDEQFF	TGTGCCAGCAGTTACGTAGCGGGGGGGCAGGATGAGCAGTTCTTC
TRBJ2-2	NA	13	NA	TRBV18	CASSPPSVGELFF	TGTGCCAGCTCACCACCCTCCGTCGGGGAGCTGTTTTTT
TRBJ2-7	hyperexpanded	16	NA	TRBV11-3	CASSLWQGGSRDEQYF	TGTGCCAGCAGCCTATGGCAGGGGGGGAGCCGAGACGAGCAGTACTTC
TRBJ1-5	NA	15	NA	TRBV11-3	CASTIDRLDNQPQHF	TGTGCCAGCACCATTGACAGGTTGGACAATCAGCCCCAGCATTTT
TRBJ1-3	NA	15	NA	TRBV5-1	CASSFGSGAGNTIYF	TGCGCCAGCAGCTTCGGGAGCGGGGCTGGAAACACCATATATTTT
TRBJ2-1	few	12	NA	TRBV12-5	CASNKEGDEQFF	TGTGCCAGCAATAAAGAGGGGGATGAGCAGTTCTTC
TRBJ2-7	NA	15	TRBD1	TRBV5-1	CASSTGTAANYEQYF	TGCGCCAGCAGCACCGGGACAGCGGCCAACTACGAGCAGTACTTC
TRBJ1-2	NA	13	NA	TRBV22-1	CASRETGWGGYTF	TGTGCCAGCAGAGAGACAGGTTGGGGCGGCTACACCTTC
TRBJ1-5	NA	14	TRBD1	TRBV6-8	CAISQTGEVQPQHF	TGTGCCATCAGCCAGACAGGGGAAGTCCAGCCCCAGCATTTT
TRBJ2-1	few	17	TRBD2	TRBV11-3	CASSSKGGTSGYNEQFF	TGTGCCAGCAGCTCCAAGGGAGGGACTAGCGGCTACAATGAGCAGTTCTTC
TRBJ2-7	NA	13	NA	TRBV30	CAWSVRVRGAQYF	TGTGCCTGGAGTGTACGGGTCAGGGGGGCGCAGTACTTC
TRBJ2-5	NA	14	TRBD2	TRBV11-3	CASSPSGGGETQYF	TGTGCCAGCAGTCCGAGCGGGGGTGGAGAGACCCAGTACTTC
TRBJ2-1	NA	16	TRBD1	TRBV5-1	CASSPLGGQGRDEQFF	TGCGCCAGCAGCCCCCTGGGTGGACAGGGACGGGATGAGCAGTTCTTC
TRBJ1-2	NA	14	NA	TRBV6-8	CASRLRGAGYGYTF	TGTGCCAGCAGGCTACGGGGGGCTGGCTATGGCTACACCTTC
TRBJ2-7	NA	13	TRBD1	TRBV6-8	CASGWDRVYEQYF	TGTGCCAGCGGGTGGGACAGGGTGTACGAGCAGTACTTC
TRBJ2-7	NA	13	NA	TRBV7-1	CASSQGATYEQYF	TGTGCCAGCAGCCAAGGGGCAACTTACGAGCAGTACTTC
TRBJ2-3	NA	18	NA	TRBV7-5	CASSQDLRDREFADTQYF	TGTGCCAGCAGCCAGGACCTCCGGGACAGAGAATTTGCGGATACGCAGTATTTT
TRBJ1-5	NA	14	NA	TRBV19	CASSSRRGGQPQHF	TGTGCCAGTAGTTCCCGACGGGGCGGTCAGCCCCAGCATTTT
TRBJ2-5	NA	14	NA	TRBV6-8	CASSWAGPQETQYF	TGTGCCAGCAGTTGGGCAGGTCCACAAGAGACCCAGTACTTC
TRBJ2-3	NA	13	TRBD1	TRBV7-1	CASSTGNVDTQYF	TGTGCCAGCTCGACAGGGAACGTAGATACGCAGTATTTT
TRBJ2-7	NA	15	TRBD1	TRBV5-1	CASSLLGTGGYEQYF	TGCGCCAGCAGCTTGCTTGGGACAGGAGGCTACGAGCAGTACTTC
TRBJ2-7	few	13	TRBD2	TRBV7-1	CASRPGAGGEQYF	TGTGCCAGCAGACCCGGCGCGGGGGGCGAGCAGTACTTC
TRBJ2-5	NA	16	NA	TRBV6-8	CASSYRNWGPGETQYF	TGTGCCAGCAGTTACCGGAACTGGGGGCCCGGGGAGACCCAGTACTTC
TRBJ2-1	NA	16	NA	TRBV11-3	CASSYGWIFSYNEQFF	TGTGCCAGCAGCTACGGGTGGATTTTCTCCTACAATGAGCAGTTCTTC
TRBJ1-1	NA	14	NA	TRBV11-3	CASSLDLRGDEAFF	TGTGCCAGCAGCTTAGATCTTAGAGGGGATGAAGCTTTCTTT
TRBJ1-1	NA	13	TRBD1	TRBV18	CASLGQKNTEAFF	TGTGCCAGCTTGGGACAGAAGAACACTGAAGCTTTCTTT
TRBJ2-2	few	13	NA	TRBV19	CASSMDLTGELFF	TGTGCCAGTAGTATGGATCTCACCGGGGAGCTGTTTTTT
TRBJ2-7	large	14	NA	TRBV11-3	CASSLQTGPYEQYF	TGTGCCAGCAGCCTCCAGACAGGCCCCTACGAGCAGTACTTC
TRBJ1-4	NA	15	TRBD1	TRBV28	CASSRTGVPYEKLFF	TGTGCCAGCAGCCGCACAGGGGTCCCTTATGAAAAACTGTTTTTT
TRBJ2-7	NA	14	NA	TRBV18	CASSPRDHSYEQYF	TGTGCCAGCTCACCTCGGGACCACAGCTACGAGCAGTACTTC
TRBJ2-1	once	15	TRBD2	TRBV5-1	CASSTGLAGTNEQFF	TGCGCCAGCAGCACCGGACTAGCGGGAACCAATGAGCAGTTCTTC
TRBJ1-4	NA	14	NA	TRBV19	CASSPLSLGEKLFF	TGTGCCAGTAGTCCCCTTAGTCTGGGTGAAAAACTGTTTTTT
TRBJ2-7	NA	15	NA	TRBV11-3	CASSLGLGGTYEQYF	TGTGCCAGCAGCTTAGGACTCGGGGGCACCTACGAGCAGTACTTC
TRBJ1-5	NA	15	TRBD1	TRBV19	CASSISGTDNQPQHF	TGTGCCAGTAGTATATCCGGGACAGACAATCAGCCCCAGCATTTT
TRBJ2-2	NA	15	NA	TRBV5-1	CASRDTSGGTGELFF	TGCGCCAGCAGGGACACGAGCGGCGGCACCGGGGAGCTGTTTTTT
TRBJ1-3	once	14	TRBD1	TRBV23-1	CASSNRGLGNTIYF	TGCGCCAGCAGCAACAGGGGGTTGGGAAACACCATATATTTT